Presented here are 32 T cell receptor beta chains from one specimen sequenced in a study of blood T cell repertoires in COVID-19. The method was immunoSEQ multiplex PCR; TCRdb's version includes in-frame clones alone and lacks a portion of them. The sample holds about 330,000 clones, around nine tenths seen once. Sequenced input: peripheral blood. The receptors shown here come from a woman aged 50 to 65 with active or convalescent COVID-19.

This chain joins TRBV15 and TRBJ1-4; D not certain. Germline V gene data show CDR1 as LNHNV and CDR2 as YYDKDF (reference sequence). Trimming removed 3 bases from V and 6 bases from J, with 14 bases in between. This CDR3 contains 15 residues. The DNA of the CDR3 is TGTGCCACCAGCAGGAGGCCTGGACTAGATGAAAAACTGTTTTTT. It translates to CATSRRPGLDEKLFF.

The V call is TRBV2, the J call TRBJ2-7; 8 nucleotides agree with TRBD1. The germline V gene encodes CDR1 SNHLY and CDR2 FYNNEI. The CDR3 consists of 14 residues. The trim removed 5 bases at V and 2 bases at J, leaving 5 bases unmatched. CDR3 DNA sequence: TGTGCCAGCAGTAGTGACAGGGGCCCCTACGAGCAGTACTTC. Protein sequence: CASSSDRGPYEQYF. The variable domain in full, completed from reference TRBV2 and TRBJ2-7, reads EPEVTQTPSHQVTQMGQEVILRCVPISNHLYFYWYRQILGQKVEFLVSFYNNEISEKSEIFDDQFSVERPDGSNFTLKIRSTKLEDSAMYFCASSSDRGPYEQYFGPGTRLTVT.

The J gene is TRBJ1-2, the V gene TRBV10-3; tentative D call: TRBD1 (6 bases). Germline V gene data show CDR1 as ENHRY and CDR2 as SYGVKD. V shed 5 bases and J shed 7 bases, with 20 bases lying between them. This CDR3 is 15 amino acids long. The CDR3 loop is CAISNRVTDSIGYTF. The CDR3, as DNA: TGTGCCATCAGTAACAGGGTCACCGATTCGATTGGCTACACCTTC.

The chain links TRBV6-4 to TRBJ2-6, with 8 bases lining up with TRBD1. Germline trimming cut 5 bases from V and 2 bases from J; bases unmatched to any gene: 2. CDR3 length equals 15 residues. From germline, CDR1 is MRHNA and CDR2 SNTAGT. CDR3 sequence (DNA): TGTGCCAGCAGTTTACAGGGGGCTGGGGCCAACGTCCTGACTTTC. It codes for CASSLQGAGANVLTF.

The chain has TRBV11-2 and TRBJ1-4; 9 bases fit TRBD1. J gave up 10 bases and V 1 base, and 7 bases lay outside the gene matches. CDR1 is SGHAT, CDR2 FQNNGV, per germline. The CDR3 is 15 residues long. The CDR3 DNA sequence: TGTGCCAGCAGCTTAGTCAGCGGGACAGGGATAAAACTGTTTTTT. It yields the protein CASSLVSGTGIKLFF.

The chain employs TRBV30 and TRBJ2-1, with TRBD2 matching over 13 bases. With V trimmed by 5 bases and J by 9 bases, 4 bases remained unmatched. CDR1 and CDR2 (germline): GTSNPN, SVGIG (reference sequence). The CDR3 extends over 13 amino acids. In DNA form, the CDR3 reads TGTGCCTGGGGGACTAGCGGGACTGTTGAGCAGTTCTTC. It specifies CAWGTSGTVEQFF.

This rearrangement joins TRBV7-3 to TRBJ2-3, with TRBD2 matching over 9 bases. Per the germline V gene, CDR1 is SGHTA and CDR2 is FQGTGA. V shed 5 bases, J shed 6 bases, and the junction held 6 bases outside the gene matches. The CDR3 spans 14 residues. The CDR3 here is CASSLLAGADTQYF. In nucleotides, the CDR3 is TGTGCCAGCAGCCTATTAGCGGGAGCGGATACGCAGTATTTT.

This chain links TRBV28 with TRBJ1-1; D gene unclear. The CDR3 is 16 residues long. Germline V CDR1 and CDR2: MDHEN, SYDVKM. Trimming took off 1 base at V and 0 bases at J, with 12 bases between the two ends. This CDR3 is CASSLSGGQLNTEAFF. The CDR3 nucleotides are TGTGCCAGCAGTTTATCAGGAGGGCAGCTGAACACTGAAGCTTTCTTT.

This rearrangement joins TRBV2 to TRBJ2-7; D is possibly TRBD1 (5 bases). The CDR3 runs 14 residues. Germline CDR1 and CDR2: SNHLY and FYNNEI. V was shortened by 4 bases and J by 3 bases, with 13 bases between the two germline ends. The CDR3 spells CASSGGQGFYEQYF. The CDR3 nucleotides are TGTGCCAGCAGTGGGGGCCAGGGTTTCTACGAGCAGTACTTC. The whole variable domain, remainder taken from reference TRBV2 and TRBJ2-7, is EPEVTQTPSHQVTQMGQEVILRCVPISNHLYFYWYRQILGQKVEFLVSFYNNEISEKSEIFDDQFSVERPDGSNFTLKIRSTKLEDSAMYFCASSGGQGFYEQYFGPGTRLTVT.

This chain joins TRBV18 and TRBJ2-1; TRBD2 aligns across 11 bases. Germline CDR1 reads KGHSH; CDR2 reads LQKENI. With V trimmed by 3 bases and J by 12 bases, 19 bases remained unmatched. The CDR3 runs to 18 residues. In nucleotides, the CDR3 is TGTGCCAGCTCACCGAACCCGCTAGCGGGGGGCCTGAAAGCGTTGCAGTTCTTC. Protein: CASSPNPLAGGLKALQFF.

CDR3 sequence: CAISEYTDPTEAFF. As DNA, the CDR3 is TGTGCCATCAGTGAGTATACAGATCCCACTGAAGCTTTCTTT. The V call is TRBV10-3, the J call TRBJ1-1; no firm D call. With 1 base removed from V and 4 bases from J, the gap between germline ends came to 10 bases. The CDR3 has 14 amino acids. Germline V gene sequence: CDR1 ENHRY, CDR2 SYGVKD.

The V call is TRBV6-2 or TRBV6-3, the J call TRBJ1-1, with TRBD1 matching 8 bases. J gave up 1 base and V 2 bases, and 6 bases lay outside the gene matches. This CDR3 spans 16 amino acids. Germline loops: CDR1 MNHEY, CDR2 SVGEGT. The CDR3 region is CASSYPTGATNTEAFF. The CDR3 coding sequence is TGTGCCAGCAGTTACCCGACAGGGGCGACGAACACTGAAGCTTTCTTT.

The chain carries TRBV2 and TRBJ2-2; 8 bases line up with TRBD1. Looked up from germline, CDR1 is SNHLY and CDR2 is FYNNEI. V gave up 5 bases and J gave up 12 bases; unmatched junction bases: 14. The CDR3 spans 15 residues. The CDR3 sequence is CASSRTGPITSKLFF. Written as DNA, the CDR3 is TGTGCCAGCAGTAGGACAGGGCCCATCACGAGCAAGCTGTTTTTT.

The chain joins TRBV7-9 to TRBJ2-3; a possible D gene is TRBD2 (6 bases). V lost 6 bases to trimming and J lost 0 bases, with 13 bases between them. This CDR3 comprises 15 residues. CDR1 and CDR2 from the germline V gene are SEHNR and FQNEAQ (reference sequence). CDR3 nucleotide sequence: TGTGCCAGCAGTCGGCTAGCGACTAGCACAGATACGCAGTATTTT. It encodes CASSRLATSTDTQYF.

This sequence joins TRBV27 and TRBJ1-6; 12 nucleotides agree with TRBD1. Trimming removed 7 bases from V and 12 bases from J; junction bases left unmatched: 7. The CDR3 consists of 14 residues. Germline CDR1 is MNHEY and CDR2 is SMNVEV (reference sequence). CDR3 in DNA: TGTGCCAGCACCATCGGGACAGGGGGCGGACCCCTCCACTTT. Translation gives CASTIGTGGGPLHF.

The V and J genes are TRBV6-6 and TRBJ2-2, with D possibly TRBD2 on 6 matching bases. From germline, CDR1 is MNHNY and CDR2 SVGAGI (reference sequence). V lost 7 bases to trimming and J lost 0 bases, with 12 bases between them. The length of the CDR3 is 15 residues. CDR3 residues: CASIQGGSNTGELFF. CDR3 coding DNA: TGTGCCAGCATCCAAGGAGGGTCGAACACCGGGGAGCTGTTTTTT.

The chain combines TRBV6-5 with TRBJ1-6; no reliable D call. Trimming took off 6 bases at V and 1 base at J, with 10 bases between the two ends. The germline gives CDR1 MNHEY, CDR2 SVGAGI. This CDR3 is built from 15 residues. CDR3 nucleotides: TGTGCCAGCAGCGGAGGATTGTCCTATAATTCACCCCTCCACTTT. This translates into CASSGGLSYNSPLHF.

The chain recombines TRBV27 with TRBJ2-7, with D perhaps matching TRBD2 (6 bases). Germline lookup yields CDR1 MNHEY and CDR2 SMNVEV (reference sequence). The CDR3 runs to 16 residues. V was pared by 4 bases and J by 1 base, with 17 bases between. CDR3 protein: CASSSNRDSYSYEQYF. The CDR3 bases are TGTGCCAGCAGTTCGAACCGGGACTCCTATTCCTACGAGCAGTACTTC.

The J gene is TRBJ1-2, the V gene TRBV18, with D unclear. In germline, CDR1 is KGHSH, CDR2 LQKENI. V lost 6 bases and J 4 bases, leaving 12 bases between the germline ends. CDR3 size: 13 residues. The CDR3 sequence: CASSQQRIYGYTF. Written as DNA, the CDR3 is TGTGCCAGCTCCCAACAGCGGATCTATGGCTACACCTTC.

This chain joins TRBV5-1 and TRBJ2-2; D perhaps matches TRBD1 (6 bases). Germline lookup yields CDR1 SGHRS and CDR2 YFSETQ. The CDR3 has 16 residues. Trimming cost V 4 bases and J 5 bases, with 18 bases left between them. The CDR3 DNA sequence: TGCGCCAGCAGCGCAGTACAGGGCGATCGAACCGGGGAGCTGTTTTTT. Protein product: CASSAVQGDRTGELFF.

This chain links TRBV15 with TRBJ1-1; a possible D gene is TRBD1 (5 bases). In germline, CDR1 is LNHNV, CDR2 YYDKDF (reference sequence). This CDR3 has 15 residues. Trimming stripped 1 base from V and 6 bases from J, with 15 bases between. This CDR3 reads CATSRGFGGVSEAFF. In nucleotides, the CDR3 is TGTGCCACCAGCAGAGGATTCGGGGGGGTTTCTGAAGCTTTCTTT.

The chain employs TRBV7-2 and TRBJ2-1, with a possible D match to TRBD2 (7 bases). The V and J ends lost 3 bases and 0 bases respectively, with 12 bases between them. CDR1 and CDR2 from the germline V gene are SGHTA and FQGNSA. CDR3 length equals 16 residues. CDR3 DNA: TGTGCCAGCAGCTTGGCGGGGGCGGGCTCCTACAATGAGCAGTTCTTC. It specifies CASSLAGAGSYNEQFF.

This chain joins TRBV11-2 and TRBJ2-2; maybe TRBD1 (6 bases). Trimming left V 3 bases short and J 0 bases short, with 11 bases between. The CDR3 contains 16 residues. The germline V gene has CDR1 SGHAT and CDR2 FQNNGV. CDR3 region: CASSFQGSSNTGELFF. The CDR3, as DNA: TGTGCCAGCAGCTTTCAGGGGTCTTCGAACACCGGGGAGCTGTTTTTT.

The rearrangement joins TRBV18 to TRBJ1-3, with D maybe TRBD1 (6 bases). Germline loops: CDR1 KGHSH, CDR2 LQKENI. The ends were cut back, 3 bases at V and 0 bases at J, with 18 bases in the middle. This CDR3 has 18 residues. CDR3 nucleotide sequence: TGTGCCAGCTCACCGTACCGGCAGGGGTTAGTCTCTGGAAACACCATATATTTT. Its protein is CASSPYRQGLVSGNTIYF.

This clone was observed a few times. The V and J genes are TRBV28 and TRBJ2-1, with D hard to call. Germline loops: CDR1 MDHEN, CDR2 SYDVKM. The V end was cut by 5 bases, the J end by 10 bases, with 12 bases between. The CDR3 is 12 amino acids. CDR3 sequence: CASSRDAYEQFF. The CDR3 region has the DNA TGTGCCAGCAGTAGAGATGCTTACGAGCAGTTCTTC.

CDR3 sequence: CASRRTSGSSYEQYF. The CDR3 DNA reads TGTGCCAGCAGAAGGACTAGCGGGAGCTCCTACGAGCAGTACTTC. V usage is TRBV11-1 and J usage is TRBJ2-7, with 13 bases matching TRBD2. Germline assignment: CDR1 SGHAT and CDR2 FQDESV (reference sequence). V trimming: 6 bases; J trimming: 0 bases; junction bases outside the gene matches: 2. The CDR3 extends over 15 amino acids. Drawing the rest from reference TRBV11-1 and TRBJ2-7, the complete variable domain is EAEVAQSPRYKITEKSQAVAFWCDPISGHATLYWYRQILGQGPELLVQFQDESVVDDSQLPKDRFSAERLKGVDSTLKIQPAELGDSAMYLCASRRTSGSSYEQYFGPGTRLTVT.

The V gene is TRBV27, the J gene TRBJ1-5, with D possibly TRBD1 on 5 matching bases. V lost 2 bases to trimming and J lost 5 bases, with 22 bases between them. CDR1 is MNHEY, CDR2 SMNVEV, per germline (reference sequence). CDR3 length equals 18 residues. The CDR3 coding sequence is TGTGCCAGCAGTTTAGGGGCAGGAAGGTCGGTCGCGCATCAGCCCCAGCATTTT. Translated, it gives CASSLGAGRSVAHQPQHF.

V gene TRBV28 combines with J gene TRBJ1-2, with 9 bases aligning to TRBD1. This CDR3 region has 14 residues. Germline loops: CDR1 MDHEN, CDR2 SYDVKM. Trimming took 1 base from V and 6 from J; bases not matched to a gene: 3. This CDR3 is CASSLFDRGDGYTF. The CDR3 DNA follows: TGTGCCAGCAGTTTATTCGACAGGGGGGATGGCTACACCTTC.

This sequence joins TRBV7-2 and TRBJ2-3; 13 positions agree with TRBD2. CDR1 SGHTA and CDR2 FQGNSA come from the germline V gene. The V gene end was trimmed by 2 bases and the J gene end by 5 bases; junction bases not matched to a gene: 7. This CDR3 comprises 17 residues. CDR3 region: CASSLLLAGGRGDTQYF. DNA of the CDR3: TGTGCCAGCAGCTTATTACTAGCGGGGGGGCGGGGAGATACGCAGTATTTT.

The chain has TRBV15 and TRBJ2-1; D is undetermined. The CDR3 is 14 residues long. Per the germline V gene, CDR1 is LNHNV and CDR2 is YYDKDF (reference sequence). Between the trimmed V and J ends, which lost 3 bases and 7 bases, there was a span of 13 bases. The CDR3 sequence is CATSRGSLENEQFF. The CDR3 coding sequence is TGTGCCACCAGCAGGGGCAGTTTAGAAAATGAGCAGTTCTTC.

The chain carries TRBV20-1 and TRBJ2-1, with 7 bases matching TRBD2. V gave up 8 bases and J gave up 12 bases; unmatched junction bases: 10. The CDR3 has 11 amino acids. Per the germline V gene, CDR1 is DFQATT and CDR2 is SNEGSKA (reference sequence). CDR3 region: CSCTPGLLQFF. The CDR3 DNA reads TGCAGTTGCACGCCGGGACTACTGCAGTTCTTC.

The chain combines TRBV11-2 with TRBJ2-7; 9 nucleotides line up with TRBD1. The CDR3 loop spans 15 amino acids. V shed 6 bases and J 3 bases; nucleotides not matched to a gene: 9. Germline CDR1 is SGHAT and CDR2 is FQNNGV. CDR3 amino acids: CASRNLRDRVYEQYF. The DNA of the CDR3 is TGTGCCAGCAGGAACCTCCGGGACAGGGTCTACGAGCAGTACTTC.